Below, 5 T cell receptor beta chains from the same sample are listed, as sequenced in a study of T cells in Graves' hyperthyroidism and ophthalmopathy. The investigators amplified TCR beta CDR3 regions from RNA transcripts. The HTBI primer set was used in a first-round RT-PCR of the TCR CDR3. TCRdb called the multiplex PCR reads again in MiXCR, with one record for every CDR3 protein. This sample yields under 750,000 distinct CDR3 sequences, of which around 20% are seen a single time; approximately 15% belongs to the top ten. Sequenced: blood. These receptors were collected from a woman between 50 and 59 years old with Graves' hyperthyroidism that later progressed to Graves' ophthalmopathy.

V gene TRBV6-2 or TRBV6-3 combines with J gene TRBJ1-3; the D gene is possibly TRBD1 (5 bases). The CDR3 totals 13 residues. Per the germline V gene, CDR1 is MNHEY and CDR2 is SVGEGT. Trimming shortened V by 5 bases and J by 2 bases, and 7 bases separated the two germline ends. The CDR3 reads CASSGGTGNTIYF. The CDR3 nucleotides read TGTGCCAGCAGTGGGGGAACTGGAAACACCATATATTTT.

The CDR3 DNA reads as TGTGCCAGCAGGGAACCCAATAGCAATCAGCCCCAGCATTTT. Protein product: CASREPNSNQPQHF. The chain joins TRBV27 to TRBJ1-5; D is unclear. This CDR3 spans 14 amino acids. The V gene lost 6 bases and the J gene lost 0 bases, with 9 bases spanning the gap. Germline V gives CDR1 MNHEY, CDR2 SMNVEV (reference sequence).

This clonotype was counted between two and nine times. The chain links TRBV27 to TRBJ2-5; maybe TRBD2 (6 bases). CDR1 is MNHEY and CDR2 is SMNVEV in the germline V gene (reference sequence). V was trimmed by 5 bases and J by 7 bases, leaving 20 bases between them. The CDR3 length is 15 residues. The CDR3 protein is CASSPWDSTEGTQYF. Here the CDR3 DNA reads TGTGCCAGCAGTCCATGGGACTCCACGGAGGGGACCCAGTACTTC.

At least ten counts were recorded for this clonotype. The V call is TRBV30, the J call TRBJ2-3, with 8 nucleotides matching TRBD2. The ends lost 3 bases at V and 2 bases at J; junction bases unmatched: 7. Germline V gene sequence: CDR1 GTSNPN, CDR2 SVGIG (reference sequence). This CDR3 has 15 amino acids. In DNA form, the CDR3 reads TGTGCCTGGAGCGACCCGGGGGGGGTCACAGATACGCAGTATTTT. Translating it yields CAWSDPGGVTDTQYF.

This clonotype turned up a few times. This rearrangement joins TRBV24-1 to TRBJ2-7, with D perhaps TRBD2 (6 bases). This CDR3 contains 14 residues. CDR1 and CDR2 (germline): KGHDR, SFDVKD. Trimming shortened V by 11 bases and J by 6 bases, and 22 bases separated the two germline ends. CDR3 sequence (DNA): TGTGCCATAGCGGAGGGGAGGTATCCAGCCGAGCAGTACTTC. This sequence encodes CAIAEGRYPAEQYF.